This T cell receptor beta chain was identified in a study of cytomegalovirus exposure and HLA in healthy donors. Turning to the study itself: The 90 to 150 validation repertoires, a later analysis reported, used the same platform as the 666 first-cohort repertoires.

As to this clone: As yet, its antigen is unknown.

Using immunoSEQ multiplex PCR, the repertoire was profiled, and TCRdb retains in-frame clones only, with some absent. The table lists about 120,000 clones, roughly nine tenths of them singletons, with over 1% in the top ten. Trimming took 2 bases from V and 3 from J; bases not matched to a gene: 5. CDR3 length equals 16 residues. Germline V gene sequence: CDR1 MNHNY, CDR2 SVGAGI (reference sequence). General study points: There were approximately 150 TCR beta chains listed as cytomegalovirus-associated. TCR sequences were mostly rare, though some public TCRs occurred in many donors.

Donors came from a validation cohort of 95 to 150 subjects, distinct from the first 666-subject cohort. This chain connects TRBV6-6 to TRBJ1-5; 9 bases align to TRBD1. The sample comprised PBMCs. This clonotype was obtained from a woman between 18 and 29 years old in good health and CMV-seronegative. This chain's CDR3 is CASSYHRGPPNQPQHF. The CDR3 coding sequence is TGTGCCAGCAGTTACCACAGGGGGCCCCCCAATCAGCCCCAGCATTTT.